This passage covers 27 T cell receptor beta chains from one sample sequenced in a study of blood T cell repertoires in COVID-19. This table comes from immunoSEQ multiplex PCR, and its TCRdb copy is limited to in-frame clones, with some not included. The sample lists 75,000 to 85,000 clones; about 86% were seen once. The sample was peripheral blood. These receptor sequences come from a human donor in a cohort sampled during active COVID-19.

The chain is built from TRBV28 and TRBJ1-1; 8 bases fit TRBD1. Per germline, CDR1 MDHEN and CDR2 SYDVKM. This CDR3 spans 15 amino acids. Trimming removed 5 bases from V and 1 base from J; junction bases left unmatched: 6. This CDR3 reads CASSRYRGSNTEAFF. As DNA, the CDR3 is TGTGCCAGCAGTCGATACAGGGGGTCGAACACTGAAGCTTTCTTT.

The chain couples TRBV3-1 (or the pseudogene TRBV3-2) to TRBJ2-1, with 9 positions matching TRBD1. Trimming took 6 bases from V and 4 from J; bases not matched to a gene: 13. The CDR3 has 17 amino acids. The V gene's germline CDR1 is LGHDT and CDR2 YNNKEL (reference sequence). The chain's CDR3 is CASRADPGTGIYNEQFF. DNA of the CDR3: TGTGCCAGCAGGGCCGATCCGGGGACAGGGATTTACAATGAGCAGTTCTTC.

This clone was found a few times. The V call is TRBV5-4, the J call TRBJ1-6; 8 nucleotides agree with TRBD1. V lost 3 bases and J lost 7; bases outside the gene matches: 3. CDR3 length: 14 amino acids. Germline CDR1 is SGHNT and CDR2 is YYREEE (reference sequence). CDR3 loop: CASSWTGRNSPLHF. The DNA of the CDR3 is TGTGCCAGCAGCTGGACAGGGAGAAATTCACCCCTCCACTTT.

V is TRBV11-2 and J is TRBJ2-1; D might be TRBD1 (6 bases). Germline V gene data show CDR1 as SGHAT and CDR2 as FQNNGV. V was shortened by 5 bases and J by 6 bases, with 11 bases between the two germline ends. CDR3 size: 13 residues. CDR3 sequence reads: CASSADRSNEQFF. The CDR3 DNA reads TGTGCCAGCAGCGCAGACAGGAGCAATGAGCAGTTCTTC.

The chain has TRBV28 and TRBJ1-5; the D is unclear. V was clipped by 7 bases and J by 7 bases, with 14 bases between them. Germline assignment: CDR1 MDHEN and CDR2 SYDVKM. The CDR3 runs 13 residues. In DNA, the CDR3 is TGTGCCAGCAACGAGAATTTTAGACAGCCCCAGCATTTT. Amino acid sequence: CASNENFRQPQHF.

This clone appeared a single time. The chain uses TRBV6-6 and TRBJ1-2; TRBD1 is a possible D gene (6 bases). Germline V CDR1 and CDR2: MNHNY, SVGAGI (reference sequence). The ends were cut back, 7 bases at V and 6 bases at J, with 15 bases in the middle. CDR3 size: 13 residues. The CDR3 sequence: CASNTGGEDGYTF. The CDR3 DNA follows: TGTGCCAGCAACACGGGGGGCGAGGATGGCTACACCTTC.

The V call is TRBV29-1, the J call TRBJ2-3; TRBD1 matches at 11 bases. CDR1 is SQVTM, CDR2 ANQGSEA, per germline. The V and J ends lost 5 bases and 5 bases, in that order; junction bases with no gene match: 6. The CDR3 spans 14 residues. The CDR3 DNA reads as TGCAGCGTTCTCCGGGACAGGGGGGGAGATACGCAGTATTTT. This codes for CSVLRDRGGDTQYF.

CDR3 protein: CASRNRDTNTGELFF. In DNA form, the CDR3 reads TGTGCCAGCCGAAACCGGGACACGAACACCGGGGAGCTGTTTTTT. The chain uses TRBV18 and TRBJ2-2, with a weak D call TRBD1 (6 bases). V shed 8 bases and J shed 0 bases, with 13 bases lying between them. This CDR3 contains 15 residues. CDR1 KGHSH and CDR2 LQKENI come from the germline V gene.

A few counts support this clone. This chain connects TRBV27 to TRBJ2-7; D possibly corresponds to TRBD1 (6 bases). V dropped 6 bases and J dropped 7 bases, with 22 bases sitting between them. The CDR3 covers 15 residues. CDR1 and CDR2 from the germline V gene are MNHEY and SMNVEV (reference sequence). The DNA for the CDR3 is TGTGCCAGCAGAGACACCCCTAGGGGGAGTGGGGAGCAGTACTTC. It encodes CASRDTPRGSGEQYF.

This clone was counted only a few times. The same CDR3 can be traced to other DNA sequences in this sample. The chain combines TRBV7-2 with TRBJ1-5, with 8 bases that match TRBD1. The CDR3 totals 16 residues. V was pared by 1 base and J by 4 bases, with 6 bases of the junction left unmatched. Germline CDR1 SGHTA, CDR2 FQGNSA. CDR3 in DNA: TGTGCCAGCAGCTTAGTAGGACAGGGCGGGAATCAGCCCCAGCATTTT. This codes for CASSLVGQGGNQPQHF.

This clone came up a few times. The V call is TRBV28, the J call TRBJ2-2; 10 nucleotides match TRBD1. Per germline, CDR1 MDHEN and CDR2 SYDVKM. Unmatched junction bases numbered 6, after V lost 9 bases and J lost 5 bases. The CDR3 covers 14 residues. CDR3 residues: CASRQGARTGELFF. In nucleotides, the CDR3 is TGTGCCAGTCGACAGGGGGCAAGAACCGGGGAGCTGTTTTTT.

The CDR3 coding sequence is TGTGCCAGGGGGACAGGGCCTAGATCACCCCTCCACTTT. It codes for CARGTGPRSPLHF. The rearrangement joins TRBV30 to TRBJ1-6; TRBD1 agrees at 9 bases. The V gene's germline CDR1 is GTSNPN and CDR2 SVGIG (reference sequence). V trimming: 8 bases; J trimming: 10 bases; junction bases outside the gene matches: 9. The CDR3 spans 13 residues.

The CDR3 loop is CASSSSWTGYTEAFF. CDR3 bases: TGTGCCAGCAGCTCCTCCTGGACTGGCTACACTGAAGCTTTCTTT. The chain is built from TRBV5-6 and TRBJ1-1; unclear D gene. The CDR3 has 15 amino acids. Germline V gene sequence: CDR1 SGHDT, CDR2 YYEEEE. V gave up 3 bases and J gave up 3 bases, with 15 bases separating them.

The V and J genes are TRBV28 and TRBJ2-5; 12 nucleotides match TRBD2. The ends lost 3 bases at V and 3 bases at J; junction bases unmatched: 2. CDR3 length: 15 amino acids. In germline, CDR1 is MDHEN, CDR2 SYDVKM. The CDR3 loop is CASSLRTSGKETQYF. The CDR3 nucleotides read TGTGCCAGCAGTTTGCGGACTAGCGGGAAAGAGACCCAGTACTTC.

This clone was seen only once. The chain employs TRBV5-1 and TRBJ1-1; 8 bases are a match to TRBD1. CDR3 length equals 13 residues. The V and J ends lost 4 bases and 8 bases, in that order; junction bases with no gene match: 7. Germline loops: CDR1 SGHRS, CDR2 YFSETQ. CDR3 amino acids: CASSLDRDEEAFF. In DNA, the CDR3 is TGCGCCAGCAGCCTGGACAGGGATGAGGAAGCTTTCTTT.

The table lists this clone with a count of one. V and J are TRBV7-9 and TRBJ2-1; 13 bases are shared with TRBD2. CDR1 is SEHNR and CDR2 is FQNEAQ in the germline V gene (reference sequence). There are 15 residues in the CDR3. Trimming at V came to 7 bases and at J to 4 bases, leaving 4 bases not matched to a gene. CDR3 loop: CASTLLAGGYNEQFF. The CDR3 DNA reads TGTGCCAGCACCCTACTAGCGGGAGGGTACAATGAGCAGTTCTTC.

The V gene is TRBV7-2, the J gene TRBJ1-4, with 7 bases aligning to TRBD1. The trim removed 3 bases at V and 4 bases at J, leaving 5 bases unmatched. The germline gives CDR1 SGHTA, CDR2 FQGNSA. The CDR3 extends over 15 amino acids. The CDR3 sequence is CASSLGQRNNEKLFF. CDR3 in DNA: TGTGCCAGCAGCTTGGGACAGAGAAATAATGAAAAACTGTTTTTT.

The V call is TRBV5-1, the J call TRBJ2-5, with D hard to call. V was pared by 1 base and J by 3 bases, with 10 bases between. Germline V CDR1 and CDR2: SGHRS, YFSETQ. This CDR3 has 14 residues. The CDR3 nucleotides read TGCGCCAGCAGCTTGTCGGCTAGTGAAGAGACCCAGTACTTC. Amino acid sequence: CASSLSASEETQYF.

The V gene is TRBV7-3, the J gene TRBJ2-2, with 8 bases lining up with TRBD1. The CDR3 covers 16 residues. Germline CDR1 and CDR2: SGHTA and FQGTGA. The V segment lost 5 bases and the J segment 0 bases; nucleotides outside the gene matches: 5. The CDR3 bases are TGTGCCAGCAGCCCCCGGACAGGGACGAACACCGGGGAGCTGTTTTTT. This translates into CASSPRTGTNTGELFF.

V and J are TRBV5-4 and TRBJ2-1, with 8 positions matching TRBD1. After removal of 3 bases from V and 0 bases from J, the junction contained 11 bases not matched to a gene. The germline V gene has CDR1 SGHNT and CDR2 YYREEE (reference sequence). The length of the CDR3 is 18 residues. The CDR3 loop is CASSSSGTGISSYNEQFF. CDR3 DNA sequence: TGTGCCAGCAGCTCTTCCGGGACAGGCATAAGCTCCTACAATGAGCAGTTCTTC.

The V call is TRBV15, the J call TRBJ2-4, with a tentative D call TRBD2 (5 bases). Trimming cost V 4 bases and J 0 bases, with 16 bases left between them. The germline CDR1 and CDR2 sequences are LNHNV and YYDKDF (reference sequence). This CDR3 contains 17 residues. The CDR3 is CATSNYPSGLAKNIQYF. In DNA, the CDR3 is TGTGCCACCAGCAATTATCCTTCGGGGTTAGCCAAAAACATTCAGTACTTC.

The chain uses TRBV19 and TRBJ1-1; 10 nucleotides match TRBD1. The trim removed 5 bases at V and 6 bases at J, leaving 9 bases unmatched. Germline CDR1 is LNHDA and CDR2 is SQIVND (reference sequence). The CDR3 consists of 15 residues. The CDR3 DNA sequence: TGTGCCAGTAGTGCTGGACAGGGGGGGTACGCTGAAGCTTTCTTT. Translated, it gives CASSAGQGGYAEAFF.

The chain uses TRBV3-1 (or the pseudogene TRBV3-2) and TRBJ2-7, with D perhaps matching TRBD2 (7 bases). V lost 6 bases, J lost 5 bases, and 26 bases lay in between. CDR3 length: 17 amino acids. Germline CDR1 and CDR2: LGHDT and YNNKEL (reference sequence). The DNA of the CDR3 is TGTGCCAGCAGACACGGAGGGGGGGGATCCCTACCCCACGAGCAGTACTTC. This gives the protein CASRHGGGGSLPHEQYF.

In this sample, this clone turned up once. The chain combines TRBV9 with TRBJ1-1, with a possible D match to TRBD1 (5 bases). V lost 4 bases to trimming and J lost 0 bases, with 10 bases between them. Germline V lookup: CDR1 SGDLS, CDR2 YYNGEE. CDR3 length: 14 residues. The CDR3 here is CASSLTVMNTEAFF. Written as DNA, the CDR3 is TGTGCCAGCAGCTTGACAGTTATGAACACTGAAGCTTTCTTT.

The CDR3 protein is CATSASGRYNEQFF. The CDR3 DNA follows: TGTGCCACCAGTGCTAGCGGGAGGTACAATGAGCAGTTCTTC. The genes are TRBV24-1 and TRBJ2-1, with TRBD2 matching over 11 bases. The CDR3 runs to 14 residues. CDR1 is KGHDR and CDR2 is SFDVKD in the germline V gene. The V segment lost 5 bases and the J segment 4 bases; nucleotides outside the gene matches: 0.

The genes are TRBV4-1 and TRBJ1-3; D ambiguous. Germline V gene sequence: CDR1 MGHRA, CDR2 YSYEKL. The CDR3 loop spans 13 amino acids. V was clipped by 4 bases and J by 0 bases, with 4 bases between them. CDR3 coding DNA: TGCGCCAGCAGCCCAGTCTCTGGAAACACCATATATTTT. As protein: CASSPVSGNTIYF.

The V call is TRBV5-1, the J call TRBJ1-2, with D possibly being TRBD1 (6 bases). Germline V gives CDR1 SGHRS, CDR2 YFSETQ. V lost 3 bases and J 1 base, leaving 13 bases between the germline ends. The length of the CDR3 is 15 residues. The CDR3 reads CASSSGRTDNYGYTF. The CDR3 nucleotides read TGCGCCAGCAGCTCGGGACGGACAGATAACTATGGCTACACCTTC.